This TCR beta chain is from a study of blood T cell repertoires in COVID-19. Study-wide background: The analysed material was cDNA or gDNA that came from T cells, B-cell-depleted T cells, or PBMCs.

The V gene lost 7 bases and the J gene lost 8 bases, with 14 bases spanning the gap. This CDR3 has 12 residues. The study recruited people aged roughly 18 to 89 years across 24 US areas. Either two negative PCRs, clearance, or symptom resolution qualified Cohort 3 donors as recovered. Under the authors' procedure: Estimation of nucleated cell counts relied on the amplification of reference gene primers. Assay used: immunoSEQ multiplex PCR; TCRdb lists only in-frame clones, some missing. V and J calls and clone size are given by that table; D and trimming were obtained from the DNA. There are about 330,000 clones in the sample; over 75% occur only once, and under 5.5% lies in the top ten.

The J gene is TRBJ1-1, the V gene TRBV12-3 or TRBV12-4; possible D gene TRBD1, 5 bases. Sequencing was performed on PBMCs or T cells enriched from blood (not recorded which). The TCR comes from a woman younger than 45 who had recovered from COVID-19. CDR3 DNA: TGTGCCAGCACACCGCGGGGGGGAGAAGCTTTCTTT. Residues: CASTPRGGEAFF.